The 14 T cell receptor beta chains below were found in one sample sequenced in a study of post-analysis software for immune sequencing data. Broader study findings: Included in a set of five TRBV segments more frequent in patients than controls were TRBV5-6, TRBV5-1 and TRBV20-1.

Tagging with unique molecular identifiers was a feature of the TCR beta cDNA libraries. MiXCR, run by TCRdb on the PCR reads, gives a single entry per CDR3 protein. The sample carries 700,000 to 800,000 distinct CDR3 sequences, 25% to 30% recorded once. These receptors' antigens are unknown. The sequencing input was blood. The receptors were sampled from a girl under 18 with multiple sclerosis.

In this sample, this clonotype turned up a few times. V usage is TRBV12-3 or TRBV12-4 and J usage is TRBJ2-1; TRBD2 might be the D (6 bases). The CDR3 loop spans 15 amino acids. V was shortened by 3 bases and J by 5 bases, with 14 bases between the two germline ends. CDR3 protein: CASSFTSKHNNEQFF. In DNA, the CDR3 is TGTGCCAGCAGTTTTACTAGCAAGCATAACAATGAGCAGTTCTTC.

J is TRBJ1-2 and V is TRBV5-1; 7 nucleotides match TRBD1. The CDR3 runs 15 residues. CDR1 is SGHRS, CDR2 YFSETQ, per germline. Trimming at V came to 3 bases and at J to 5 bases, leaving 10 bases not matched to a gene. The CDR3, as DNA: TGCGCCAGCAGCTCACAGGGGACAAGGTCATATGGCTACACCTTC. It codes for CASSSQGTRSYGYTF.

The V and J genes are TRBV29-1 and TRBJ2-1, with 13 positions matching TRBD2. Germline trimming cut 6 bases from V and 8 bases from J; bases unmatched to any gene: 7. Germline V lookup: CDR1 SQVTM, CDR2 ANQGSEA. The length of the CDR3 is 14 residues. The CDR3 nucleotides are TGCAGCGTAGATGGACTAGCGGGAGAGGATGAGCAGTTCTTC. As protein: CSVDGLAGEDEQFF.

CDR3 DNA sequence: TGTGCCAGCAGCTTACGGGGGTACAATGAGCAGTACTTC. This translates into CASSLRGYNEQYF. The chain links TRBV7-2 to TRBJ2-5; D perhaps matches TRBD2 (6 bases). From germline, CDR1 is SGHTA and CDR2 FQGNSA. Trimming shortened V by 2 bases and J by 11 bases, and 15 bases separated the two germline ends. This CDR3 is built from 13 residues. Using reference TRBV7-2 and TRBJ2-5 for the parts outside the CDR3, the full variable domain is GAGVSQSPSNKVTEKGKDVELRCDPISGHTALYWYRQSLGQGLEFLIYFQGNSAPDKSGLPSDRFSAERTGGSVSTLTIQRTQQEDSAVYLCASSLRGYNEQYFGPGTRLLVL.

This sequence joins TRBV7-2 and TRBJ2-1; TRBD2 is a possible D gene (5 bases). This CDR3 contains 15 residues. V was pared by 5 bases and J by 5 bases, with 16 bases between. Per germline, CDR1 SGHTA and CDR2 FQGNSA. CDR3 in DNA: TGTGCCAGCAGCCCCTTAGCGACAAGAAACAATGAGCAGTTCTTC. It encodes CASSPLATRNNEQFF.

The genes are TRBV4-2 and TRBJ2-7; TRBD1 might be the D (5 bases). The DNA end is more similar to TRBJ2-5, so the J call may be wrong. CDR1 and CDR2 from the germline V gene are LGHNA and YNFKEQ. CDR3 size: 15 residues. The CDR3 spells CASSQVGAGLETQYF. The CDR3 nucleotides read TGTGCCAGCAGCCAAGTTGGGGCAGGGCTGGAGACCCAGTACTTC.

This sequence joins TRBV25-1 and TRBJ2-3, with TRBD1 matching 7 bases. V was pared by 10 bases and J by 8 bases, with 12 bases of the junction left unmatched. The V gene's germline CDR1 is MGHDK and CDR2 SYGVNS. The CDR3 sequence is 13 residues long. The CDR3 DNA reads TGTGCCACCGGGGACAGCGCCGTTGGTACGCAGTATTTT. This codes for CATGDSAVGTQYF.

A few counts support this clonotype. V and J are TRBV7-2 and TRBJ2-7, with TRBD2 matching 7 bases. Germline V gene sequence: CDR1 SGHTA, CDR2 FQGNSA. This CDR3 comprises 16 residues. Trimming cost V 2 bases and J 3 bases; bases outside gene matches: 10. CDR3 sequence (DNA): TGTGCCAGCAGCTTATCGGGTGCGGGAGCTGTCTACGAGCAGTACTTC. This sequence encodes CASSLSGAGAVYEQYF. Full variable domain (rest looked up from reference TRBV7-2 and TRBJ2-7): GAGVSQSPSNKVTEKGKDVELRCDPISGHTALYWYRQSLGQGLEFLIYFQGNSAPDKSGLPSDRFSAERTGGSVSTLTIQRTQQEDSAVYLCASSLSGAGAVYEQYFGPGTRLTVT.

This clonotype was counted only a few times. CDR3 region: CASSRGGNQETQYF. The CDR3 DNA follows: TGTGCCAGCAGCCGAGGGGGGAACCAAGAGACCCAGTACTTC. J is TRBJ2-5 and V is TRBV7-2, with D perhaps being TRBD1 or TRBD2 (6 bases each). V was pared by 5 bases and J by 0 bases, with 10 bases between. Germline values: CDR1 SGHTA, CDR2 FQGNSA. The CDR3 runs 14 residues.

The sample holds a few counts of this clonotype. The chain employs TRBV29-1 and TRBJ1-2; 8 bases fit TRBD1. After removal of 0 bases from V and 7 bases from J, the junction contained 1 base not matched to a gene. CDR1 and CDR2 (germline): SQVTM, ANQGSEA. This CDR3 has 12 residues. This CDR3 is CSVEEGTGGYTF. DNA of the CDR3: TGCAGCGTTGAAGAGGGGACAGGTGGCTACACCTTC.

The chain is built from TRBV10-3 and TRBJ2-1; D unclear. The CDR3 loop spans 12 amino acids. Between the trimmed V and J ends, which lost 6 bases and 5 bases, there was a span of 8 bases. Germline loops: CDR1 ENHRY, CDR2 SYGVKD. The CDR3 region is CAIRSGNNEQFF. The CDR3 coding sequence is TGTGCCATCAGGTCAGGAAACAATGAGCAGTTCTTC.

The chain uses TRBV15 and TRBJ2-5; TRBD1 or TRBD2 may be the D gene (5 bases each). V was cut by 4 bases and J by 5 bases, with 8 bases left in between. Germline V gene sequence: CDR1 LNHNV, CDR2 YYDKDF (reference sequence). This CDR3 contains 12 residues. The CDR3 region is CATSTEGETQYF. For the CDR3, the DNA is TGTGCCACCAGCACCGAGGGGGAGACCCAGTACTTC. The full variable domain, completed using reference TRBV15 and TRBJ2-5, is DAMVIQNPRYQVTQFGKPVTLSCSQTLNHNVMYWYQQKSSQAPKLLFHYYDKDFNNEADTPDNFQSRRPNTSFCFLDIRSPGLGDTAMYLCATSTEGETQYFGPGTRLLVL.

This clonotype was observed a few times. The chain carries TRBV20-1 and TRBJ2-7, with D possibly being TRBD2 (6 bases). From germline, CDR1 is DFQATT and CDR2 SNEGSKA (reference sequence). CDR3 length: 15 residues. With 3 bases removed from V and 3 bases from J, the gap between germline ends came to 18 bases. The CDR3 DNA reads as TGCAGTGCTAGGGCCCCCGGAGGGGTAAACTACGAGCAGTACTTC. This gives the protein CSARAPGGVNYEQYF.

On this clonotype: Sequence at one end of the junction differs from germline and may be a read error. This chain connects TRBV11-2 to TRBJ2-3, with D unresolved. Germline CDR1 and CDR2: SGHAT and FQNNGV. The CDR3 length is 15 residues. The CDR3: CASSPRSARTYTQYF. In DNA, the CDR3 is TGTGCCAGCAGCCCGCGCTCGGCCCGCACATATACGCAGTATTTT. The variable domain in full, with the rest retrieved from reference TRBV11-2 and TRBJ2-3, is EAGVAQSPRYKIIEKRQSVAFWCNPISGHATLYWYQQILGQGPKLLIQFQNNGVVDDSQLPKDRFSAERLKGVDSTLKIQPAKLEDSAVYLCASSPRSARTYTQYFGPGTRLTVL.